The 5 T cell receptor beta chains below come from one sample, sequenced in a study of blood T cells in healthy people across ages. Combining a sample-barcoded 5' primer with a J-beta primer mix, a second PCR ran for roughly 7 to 12 cycles. TCRdb reanalysed the 5' RACE reads using MiXCR and keeps one entry per CDR3 protein. Of about 1.6 million distinct CDR3 sequences in the sample, approximately 32% were seen once. Sequencing used blood. Receptor source: a woman under 40 in good health.

V is TRBV20-1 and J is TRBJ2-4; D is perhaps TRBD1 (6 bases). The J call could be wrong; TRBJ2-7 is a better fit for the DNA end. This CDR3 region has 15 residues. From germline, CDR1 is DFQATT and CDR2 SNEGSKA (reference sequence). CDR3 sequence (DNA): TGCAGTGCTAGACCCGGACAGCAATTAGACTACGAGCAGTACTTC. This translates into CSARPGQQLDYEQYF.

The chain couples TRBV4-1 to TRBJ2-5; 9 nucleotides match TRBD2. CDR3 length: 16 amino acids. J gave up 2 bases and V 5 bases, and 9 bases lay outside the gene matches. Germline V gene lookup returns CDR1 MGHRA and CDR2 YSYEKL. The CDR3 region is CASSSRETSGQETQYF. DNA for the CDR3: TGCGCCAGCAGCTCAAGGGAAACTAGCGGGCAAGAGACCCAGTACTTC.

This chain uses TRBV27 with TRBJ1-1, with no clear D. V lost 0 bases and J lost 3, with 5 bases in between. Germline loops: CDR1 MNHEY, CDR2 SMNVEV (reference sequence). The CDR3 contains 13 residues. CDR3: CASSLSQYTEAFF. CDR3 bases: TGTGCCAGCAGTTTATCCCAGTACACTGAAGCTTTCTTT.

This clonotype came up a few times. The V gene is TRBV10-3, the J gene TRBJ1-2; D uncertain. V lost 0 bases and J lost 2, with 7 bases in between. The germline gives CDR1 ENHRY, CDR2 SYGVKD. There are 14 residues in the CDR3. The CDR3 loop reads CAISESPENYGYTF. CDR3 bases: TGTGCCATCAGTGAGTCACCGGAAAACTATGGCTACACCTTC.

Only a few counts were recorded for this clonotype. The chain recombines TRBV3-1 with TRBJ1-4; the D is unclear. Per germline, CDR1 LGHDT and CDR2 YNNKEL (reference sequence). The V end was cut by 0 bases, the J end by 8 bases, with 13 bases between. CDR3 size: 15 residues. In DNA, the CDR3 is TGTGCCAGCAGCCAAGATTTCGGGGATGGAGAAAAACTGTTTTTT. Translating gives CASSQDFGDGEKLFF.